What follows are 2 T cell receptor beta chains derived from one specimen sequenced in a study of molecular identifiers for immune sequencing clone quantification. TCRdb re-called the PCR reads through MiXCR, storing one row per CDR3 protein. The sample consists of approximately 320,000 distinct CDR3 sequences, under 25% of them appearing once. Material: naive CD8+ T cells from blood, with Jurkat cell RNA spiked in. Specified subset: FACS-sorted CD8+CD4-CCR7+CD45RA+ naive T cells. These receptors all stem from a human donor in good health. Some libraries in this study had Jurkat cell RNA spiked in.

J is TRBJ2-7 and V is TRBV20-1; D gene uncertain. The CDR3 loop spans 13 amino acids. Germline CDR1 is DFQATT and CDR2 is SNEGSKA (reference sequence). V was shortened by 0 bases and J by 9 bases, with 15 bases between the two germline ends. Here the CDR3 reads CSAREGLSGGQYF. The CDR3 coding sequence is TGCAGTGCTAGAGAGGGCCTATCGGGCGGGCAGTACTTC.

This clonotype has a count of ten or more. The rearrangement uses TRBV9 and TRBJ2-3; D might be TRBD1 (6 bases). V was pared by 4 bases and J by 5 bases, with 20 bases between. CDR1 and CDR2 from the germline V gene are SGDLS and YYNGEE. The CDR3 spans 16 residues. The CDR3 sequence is CASSTRTESWLDTQYF. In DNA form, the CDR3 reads TGTGCCAGCAGCACCCGGACAGAGAGCTGGCTAGATACGCAGTATTTT.